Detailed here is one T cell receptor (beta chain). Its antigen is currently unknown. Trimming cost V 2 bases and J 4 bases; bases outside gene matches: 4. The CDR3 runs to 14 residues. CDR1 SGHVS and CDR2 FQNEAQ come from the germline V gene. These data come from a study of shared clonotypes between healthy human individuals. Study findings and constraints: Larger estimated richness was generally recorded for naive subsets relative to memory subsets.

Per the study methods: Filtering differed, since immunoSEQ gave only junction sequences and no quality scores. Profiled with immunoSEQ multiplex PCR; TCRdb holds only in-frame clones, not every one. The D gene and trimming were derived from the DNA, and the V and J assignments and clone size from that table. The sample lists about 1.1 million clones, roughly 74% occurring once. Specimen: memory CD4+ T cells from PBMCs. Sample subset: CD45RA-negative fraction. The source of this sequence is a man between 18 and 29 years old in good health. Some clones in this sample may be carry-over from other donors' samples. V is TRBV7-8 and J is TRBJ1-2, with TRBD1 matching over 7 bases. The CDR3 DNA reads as TGTGCCAGCAGCTTAAGGGGACAGCTCTATGGCTACACCTTC. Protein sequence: CASSLRGQLYGYTF.